The rows below give T cell receptor beta chains drawn from one sample of a study of a mutant IDH1 vaccine in newly diagnosed glioma. TCRdb keeps only in-frame clones here, not all; method: immunoSEQ multiplex PCR. The data hold about 44,000 clones, with roughly 90% observed a single time. These receptors have no known antigen. Material: PBMCs, obtained from a glioma patient whose treatment included an IDH1 peptide vaccine. The receptor set was obtained from a middle-aged man with glioma. Each CDR3 is given with its conserved first and last residue.

v_gene	j_gene	len	CDR3aa
TRBV6-1	TRBJ1-1	10	CASSVGVAFF
TRBV7-9	TRBJ2-1	11	CASSLEQTQFF
TRBV27	TRBJ2-2	15	CASSFSVRGTGELFF
TRBV7-2	TRBJ1-2	16	CASSSAPLDRNYGYTF
TRBV20-1	TRBJ2-3	11	CSARHDDTQYF
TRBV5-4	TRBJ1-3	14	CASSLASVGNTIYF
TRBV5-6	TRBJ2-7	17	CASSITGTALLRDEQYF
TRBV25-1	TRBJ1-2	14	CASSDPGRRDGYTF
TRBV7-2	TRBJ2-2	15	CASSFQNRPTGELFF
TRBV28	TRBJ1-6	15	CASSLQGPENSPLHF
TRBV19	TRBJ2-5	14	CASSWGQGEETQYF
TRBV2	TRBJ2-1	12	CASSWGNNEQFF
TRBV6-5	TRBJ1-4	15	CASSYRAATNEKLFF
TRBV6-1	TRBJ1-2	13	CASAWEGPYGYTF
TRBV19	TRBJ1-2	15	CARIPQSPRNYGYTF
TRBV30	TRBJ2-2	12	CAWSTVPGELFF
TRBV4-2	TRBJ1-3	19	CASSQESGTGTQRGNTIYF
TRBV28	TRBJ1-5	13	CASSADSNQPQHF
TRBV25-1	TRBJ2-5	14	CASRGTGGRETQYF
TRBV4-1	TRBJ1-2	17	CASSTRTGRGLNYGYTF
TRBV19	TRBJ1-1	13	CASNLGGSDEAFF
TRBV4-2	TRBJ1-4	15	CASTRGTDSFEKLFF
TRBV6-5	TRBJ1-2	13	CASSYVQGGSYTF
TRBV2	TRBJ1-5	14	CASRPDSYNQPQHF
TRBV15	TRBJ2-7	14	CATSRGGTPGEQYF
TRBV2	TRBJ2-4	17	CASMETNRAIAKNIQYF
TRBV29-1	TRBJ2-7	13	CSAAARDTYEQYF
TRBV7-8	TRBJ1-4	17	CASSSTRTGTTNEKLFF
TRBV14	TRBJ2-5	15	CASSQVMGPRETQYF
TRBV29-1	TRBJ2-5	14	CSAPLTRAGETQYF
TRBV4-1	TRBJ1-6	15	CASSHYQGGNSPLHF
TRBV10-3	TRBJ1-2	15	CAISESTEANYGYTF
TRBV9	TRBJ1-3	16	CASSPRPSSSGNTIYF
TRBV2	TRBJ2-7	15	CASSPSLGQSGEQYF
TRBV29-1	TRBJ1-2	15	CSVPLAPSGGYGYTF
TRBV11-2	TRBJ2-7	14	CASNDQGTNYEQYF
TRBV5-1	TRBJ2-7	13	CASSLGVEDEQYF
TRBV7-9	TRBJ2-1	12	CASSPGSNEQFF
TRBV14	TRBJ2-5	17	CASSPNRLARNQETQYF
TRBV13	TRBJ2-5	15	CASSPVSAWGETQYF
TRBV20-1	TRBJ1-2	11	CSASYRVGYTF
TRBV4-1	TRBJ2-2	15	CASSDPGRNTGELFF
TRBV5-1	TRBJ2-1	16	CASSLARQVGYNEQFF
TRBV6-6	TRBJ1-5	16	CASSSRGELVNQPQHF
TRBV29-1	TRBJ2-2	16	CSVEATGGGSTGELFF
TRBV5-4	TRBJ2-7	15	CASSPGGQGTYEQYF
TRBV5-4	TRBJ2-5	15	CASSRARGQKETQYF